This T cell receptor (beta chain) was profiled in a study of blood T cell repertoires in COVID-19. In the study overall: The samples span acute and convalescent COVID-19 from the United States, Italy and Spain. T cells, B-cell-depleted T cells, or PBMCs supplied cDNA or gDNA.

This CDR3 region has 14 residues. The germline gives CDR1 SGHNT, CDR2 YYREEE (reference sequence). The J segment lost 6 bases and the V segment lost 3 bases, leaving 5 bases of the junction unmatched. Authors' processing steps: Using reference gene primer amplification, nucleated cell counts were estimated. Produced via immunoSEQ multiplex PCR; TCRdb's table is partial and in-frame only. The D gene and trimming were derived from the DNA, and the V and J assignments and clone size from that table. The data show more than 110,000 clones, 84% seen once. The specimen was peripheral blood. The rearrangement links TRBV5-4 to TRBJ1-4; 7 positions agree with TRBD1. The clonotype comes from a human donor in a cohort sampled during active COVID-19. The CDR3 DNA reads TGTGCCAGCAGCTCACAGGGGAGTCATGAAAAACTGTTTTTT. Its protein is CASSSQGSHEKLFF.